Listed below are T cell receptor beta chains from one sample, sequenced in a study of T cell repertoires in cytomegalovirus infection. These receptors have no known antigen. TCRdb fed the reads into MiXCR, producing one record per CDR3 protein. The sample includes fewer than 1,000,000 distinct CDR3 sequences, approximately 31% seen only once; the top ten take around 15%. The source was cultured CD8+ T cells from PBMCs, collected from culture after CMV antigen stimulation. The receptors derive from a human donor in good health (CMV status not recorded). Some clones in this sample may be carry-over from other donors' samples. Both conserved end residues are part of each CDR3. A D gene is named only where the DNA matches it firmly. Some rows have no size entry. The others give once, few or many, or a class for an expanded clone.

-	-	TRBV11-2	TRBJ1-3	CASSLAASGNTIYF	TGTGCCAGCAGCTTAGCAGCCTCTGGAAACACCATATATTTT
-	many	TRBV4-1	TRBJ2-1	CASSQGLEQFF	TGTGCCAGCAGCCAAGGGTTGGAGCAGTTCTTC
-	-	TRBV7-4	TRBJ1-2	CASSLGGYFNYGYTF	TGTGCCAGCAGCCTAGGCGGGTACTTTAACTATGGCTACACCTTC
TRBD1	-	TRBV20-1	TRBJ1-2	CSARDLDRGLGYTF	TGCAGTGCTAGAGATTTGGACAGGGGGCTTGGCTACACCTTC
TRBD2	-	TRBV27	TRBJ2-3	CASSFIAGGWPDTQYF	TGTGCCAGCAGTTTCATAGCGGGGGGGTGGCCAGATACGCAGTATTTT
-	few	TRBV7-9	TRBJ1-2	CASSPEDPFGYTF	TGTGCCAGCAGCCCGGAGGATCCCTTTGGCTACACCTTC
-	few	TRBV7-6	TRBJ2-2	CASKLEGSLVAGELFF	TGTGCCAGCAAGCTAGAGGGGTCGCTAGTGGCCGGGGAGCTGTTTTTT
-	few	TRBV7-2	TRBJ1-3	CASSLVWDTIYF	TGTGCCAGCAGCTTAGTGTGGGACACCATATATTTT
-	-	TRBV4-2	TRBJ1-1	CASSQEGQGSHTEAFF	TGTGCCAGCAGCCAAGAGGGACAAGGGAGTCACACTGAAGCTTTCTTT
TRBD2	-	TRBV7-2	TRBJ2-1	CASSLDFGRAGYEQFF	TGTGCCAGCAGCTTAGACTTTGGGCGAGCGGGGTATGAGCAGTTCTTC
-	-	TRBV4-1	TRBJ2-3	CASSQTGSPSGTDTQYF	TGTGCCAGCAGCCAAACAGGGTCCCCATCGGGTACAGATACGCAGTATTTT
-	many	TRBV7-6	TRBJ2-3	CASSLTGTDTQYF	TGTGCCAGCAGCCTTACAGGGACAGATACGCAGTATTTT
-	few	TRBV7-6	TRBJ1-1	CASSFGVGTSNTEAFF	TGTGCCAGCAGTTTCGGGGTGGGGACTTCGAACACTGAAGCTTTCTTT
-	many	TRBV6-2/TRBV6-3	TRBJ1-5	CASSYSSQPQHF	TGTGCCAGCAGTTACTCTTCTCAGCCCCAGCATTTT
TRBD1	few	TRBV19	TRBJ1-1	CASSSPGQTEAFF	TGTGCCAGTAGTAGCCCGGGACAGACTGAAGCTTTCTTT